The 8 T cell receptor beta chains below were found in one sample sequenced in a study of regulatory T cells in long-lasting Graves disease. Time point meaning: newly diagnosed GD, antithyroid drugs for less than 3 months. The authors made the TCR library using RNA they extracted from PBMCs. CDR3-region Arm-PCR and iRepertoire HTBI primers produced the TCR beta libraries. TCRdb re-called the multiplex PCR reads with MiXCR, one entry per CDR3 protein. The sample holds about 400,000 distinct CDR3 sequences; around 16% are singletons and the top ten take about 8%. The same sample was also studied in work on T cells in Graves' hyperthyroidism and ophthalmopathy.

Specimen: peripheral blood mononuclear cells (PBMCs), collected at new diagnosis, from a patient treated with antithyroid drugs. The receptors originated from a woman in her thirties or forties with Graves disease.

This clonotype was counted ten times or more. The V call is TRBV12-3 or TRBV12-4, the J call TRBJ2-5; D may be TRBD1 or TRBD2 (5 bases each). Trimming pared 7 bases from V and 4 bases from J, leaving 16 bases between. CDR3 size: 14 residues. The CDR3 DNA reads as TGTGCCAGCAAAGAGCTCGGGGCGGGAGAGACCCAGTACTTC. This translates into CASKELGAGETQYF.

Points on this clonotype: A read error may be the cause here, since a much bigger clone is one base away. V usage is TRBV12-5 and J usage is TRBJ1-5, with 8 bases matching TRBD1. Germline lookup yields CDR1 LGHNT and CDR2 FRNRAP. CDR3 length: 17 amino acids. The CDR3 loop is CASDLGAGGNSNQPQHF. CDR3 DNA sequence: TGTGCTAGTGATTTGGGGGCAGGGGGCAACAGCAATCAGCCCCAGCATTTT.

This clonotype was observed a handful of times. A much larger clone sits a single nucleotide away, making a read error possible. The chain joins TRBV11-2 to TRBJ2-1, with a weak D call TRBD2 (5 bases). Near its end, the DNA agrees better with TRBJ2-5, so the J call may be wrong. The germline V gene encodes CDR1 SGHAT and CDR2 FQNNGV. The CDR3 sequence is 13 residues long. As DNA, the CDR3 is TGTACCAGCAGCTTACGGGATATGGAGACCCAGTACTTC. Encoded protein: CTSSLRDMETQYF.

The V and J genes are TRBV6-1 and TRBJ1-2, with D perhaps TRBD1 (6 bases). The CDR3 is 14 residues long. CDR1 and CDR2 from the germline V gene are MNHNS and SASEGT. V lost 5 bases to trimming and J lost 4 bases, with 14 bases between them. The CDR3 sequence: CASSTQGISYGYTF. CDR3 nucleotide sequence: TGTGCCAGCAGTACTCAGGGGATTTCCTATGGCTACACCTTC.

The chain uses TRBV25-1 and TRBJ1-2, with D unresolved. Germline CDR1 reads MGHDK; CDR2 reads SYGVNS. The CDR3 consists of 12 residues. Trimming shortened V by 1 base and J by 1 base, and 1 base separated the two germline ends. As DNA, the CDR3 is TGTGCCAGCAGTGAATTTAACTATGGCTACACCTTC. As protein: CASSEFNYGYTF.

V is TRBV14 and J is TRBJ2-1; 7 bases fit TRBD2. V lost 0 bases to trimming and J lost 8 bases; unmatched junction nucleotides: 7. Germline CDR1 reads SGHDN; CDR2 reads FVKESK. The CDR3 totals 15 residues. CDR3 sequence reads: CASSQDRTSAHEQFF. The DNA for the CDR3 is TGTGCCAGCAGCCAAGATCGAACTAGCGCCCATGAGCAGTTCTTC.

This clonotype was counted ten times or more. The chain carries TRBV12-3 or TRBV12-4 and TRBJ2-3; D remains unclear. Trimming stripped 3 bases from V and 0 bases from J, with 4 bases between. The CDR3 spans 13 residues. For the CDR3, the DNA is TGTGCCAGCAGTTTTTACAGCACAGATACGCAGTATTTT. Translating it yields CASSFYSTDTQYF.

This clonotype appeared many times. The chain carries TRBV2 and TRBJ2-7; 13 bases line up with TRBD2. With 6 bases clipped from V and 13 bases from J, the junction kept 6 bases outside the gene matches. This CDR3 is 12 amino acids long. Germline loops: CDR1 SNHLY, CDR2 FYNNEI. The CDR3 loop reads CASRGTSGIDYF. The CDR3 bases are TGTGCCAGCAGGGGGACTAGCGGGATTGATTACTTC.